These 24 T cell receptor beta chains share one sample of origin, sequenced in a study of neurological immune-mediated disorders. MiXCR, applied by TCRdb to the 5' RACE reads, yields one record per CDR3 protein. Of approximately 46,000 distinct CDR3 sequences in the sample, about 9% were seen once. Time point: longitudinal time-point 1 (baseline). The sequencing input was PBMCs. The source of these receptors is a woman between 40 and 55 years old in good health.

This clonotype qualifies as medium-sized. V usage is TRBV20-1 and J usage is TRBJ2-1; 10 bases agree with TRBD2. The CDR3 covers 14 residues. The V segment lost 3 bases and the J segment 9 bases; nucleotides outside the gene matches: 8. Germline V CDR1 and CDR2: DFQATT, SNEGSKA (reference sequence). The CDR3 DNA follows: TGCAGTGCTAGCATCCCTAGCGGGAGTTTTGAGCAGTTCTTC. Protein: CSASIPSGSFEQFF.

This clonotype was found many times. V and J are TRBV12-3 or TRBV12-4 and TRBJ2-7; D gene ambiguous. Trimming cost V 6 bases and J 4 bases, with 10 bases left between them. The CDR3 is 12 residues long. DNA for the CDR3: TGTGCCAGCAGCCTAGGACGGTACGAGCAGTACTTC. Residues: CASSLGRYEQYF.

In its sample, this clonotype was seen many times. The chain couples TRBV5-1 to TRBJ2-5; D uncertain. There are 13 residues in the CDR3. V was shortened by 4 bases and J by 1 base, with 8 bases between the two germline ends. Germline V gene data show CDR1 as SGHRS and CDR2 as YFSETQ. The CDR3 coding sequence is TGCGCCAGCAGCGCTCAGAGCCAAGAGACCCAGTACTTC. This translates into CASSAQSQETQYF.

This clonotype was detected many times. The gene calls are TRBV7-7 and TRBJ2-1, with TRBD2 matching over 7 bases. Germline values: CDR1 SSHAT, CDR2 FNYEAQ (reference sequence). The CDR3 is 15 residues long. The V gene end was trimmed by 2 bases and the J gene end by 8 bases; junction bases not matched to a gene: 9. The CDR3 is CASSLQGGRNDEQFF. Written as DNA, the CDR3 is TGTGCCAGCAGCTTACAGGGCGGGAGAAATGATGAGCAGTTCTTC.

V usage is TRBV20-1 and J usage is TRBJ2-3, with 7 bases fitting TRBD2. Germline V gives CDR1 DFQATT, CDR2 SNEGSKA (reference sequence). CDR3 length equals 14 residues. Trimming took 1 base from V and 0 from J; bases not matched to a gene: 1. CDR3 sequence reads: CSARAGGSTDTQYF. Here the CDR3 DNA reads TGCAGTGCTAGAGCGGGGGGTAGCACAGATACGCAGTATTTT.

This clonotype was seen at least ten times. CDR3 amino acids: CASSLGQGSYNEQFF. CDR3 nucleotide sequence: TGCGCCAGCAGCTTGGGGCAGGGGTCCTACAATGAGCAGTTCTTC. This rearrangement joins TRBV5-1 to TRBJ2-1, with D maybe TRBD1 (6 bases). V was trimmed by 0 bases and J by 1 base, leaving 8 bases between them. The CDR3 runs 15 residues. Germline CDR1 and CDR2: SGHRS and YFSETQ.

In its sample, this clonotype was seen many times. The rearrangement joins TRBV4-3 to TRBJ1-1, with a possible D match to TRBD1 (5 bases). The germline CDR1 and CDR2 sequences are LGHNA and YSLEER. V gave up 1 base and J gave up 0 bases, with 9 bases separating them. This CDR3 has 15 residues. In DNA, the CDR3 is TGCGCCAGCAGCCAAGTAGACAGAATGAACACTGAAGCTTTCTTT. Translating it yields CASSQVDRMNTEAFF.

This clonotype was counted many times. V and J are TRBV15 and TRBJ1-5; D uncertain. With 8 bases removed from V and 5 bases from J, the gap between germline ends came to 16 bases. This CDR3 spans 14 amino acids. Germline CDR1 and CDR2: LNHNV and YYDKDF (reference sequence). The CDR3 sequence is CATSGPELHQPQHF. CDR3 bases: TGTGCCACCTCGGGCCCAGAACTTCATCAGCCCCAGCATTTT. The whole variable domain, remainder taken from reference TRBV15 and TRBJ1-5, is DAMVIQNPRYQVTQFGKPVTLSCSQTLNHNVMYWYQQKSSQAPKLLFHYYDKDFNNEADTPDNFQSRRPNTSFCFLDIRSPGLGDTAMYLCATSGPELHQPQHFGDGTRLSIL.

This clonotype has a count of ten or more. Here the CDR3 reads CSARDHRVEVGELFF. CDR3 sequence (DNA): TGCAGTGCTAGAGATCACAGGGTAGAAGTCGGGGAGCTGTTTTTT. This chain links TRBV20-1 with TRBJ2-2; tentatively, D is TRBD1 (6 bases). The CDR3 totals 15 residues. V was pared by 0 bases and J by 7 bases, with 15 bases between. Germline V gene data show CDR1 as DFQATT and CDR2 as SNEGSKA (reference sequence).

The chain uses TRBV5-1 and TRBJ1-5, with a tentative D call TRBD1 (5 bases). The CDR3 is 15 residues long. Trimming removed 6 bases at V and 3 bases at J, with 16 bases between. Germline loops: CDR1 SGHRS, CDR2 YFSETQ. CDR3 sequence reads: CASMKGPWSNQPQHF. For the CDR3, the DNA is TGCGCCAGCATGAAGGGACCGTGGTCCAATCAGCCCCAGCATTTT.

About this clonotype: With a much larger clone just one base away, this may be a read error. This sequence joins TRBV6-5 and TRBJ1-1; 8 nucleotides align to TRBD1. The V gene's germline CDR1 is MNHEY and CDR2 SVGAGI. CDR3 length: 13 residues. CDR3 sequence reads: CVSSYLDRGEAFF. CDR3 nucleotides: TGTGTCAGCAGTTACCTTGACAGGGGTGAAGCTTTCTTT.

The table lists this clonotype with many counts. This chain links TRBV10-3 with TRBJ1-2, with 8 bases fitting TRBD1. The CDR3 extends over 11 amino acids. The germline V gene encodes CDR1 ENHRY and CDR2 SYGVKD. Trimming removed 5 bases from V and 10 bases from J; junction bases left unmatched: 3. DNA for the CDR3: TGTGCCATCAGTCTACAGGGGGACTACACCTTC. It specifies CAISLQGDYTF.

The chain joins TRBV7-8 to TRBJ1-1; 10 nucleotides line up with TRBD1. Germline V CDR1 and CDR2: SGHVS, FQNEAQ. The CDR3 extends over 13 amino acids. The V and J ends lost 6 bases and 6 bases, in that order; junction bases with no gene match: 4. The CDR3 reads CASREGTGAEAFF. In DNA, the CDR3 is TGTGCCAGCAGGGAGGGGACAGGGGCTGAAGCTTTCTTT.

This clonotype was detected ten times or more. V gene TRBV7-3 combines with J gene TRBJ1-2, with D tentatively TRBD1 (5 bases). CDR1 is SGHTA, CDR2 FQGTGA, per germline. Between the trimmed V and J ends, which lost 5 bases and 4 bases, there was a span of 11 bases. The CDR3 sequence is 13 residues long. The CDR3: CASSPGDGYGYTF. CDR3 nucleotide sequence: TGTGCCAGCAGCCCGGGGGACGGCTATGGCTACACCTTC.

In its sample, this clonotype was seen many times. This chain uses TRBV6-2 or TRBV6-3 with TRBJ2-7, with D tentatively TRBD2 (5 bases). Germline loops: CDR1 MNHEY, CDR2 SVGEGT. V was pared by 6 bases and J by 9 bases, with 27 bases between. The CDR3 is 16 residues long. CDR3 sequence (DNA): TGTGCCAGCAGCTCCGGAGTAAGTCTCAGAGCGGTCGGGCAGTACTTC. Translation: CASSSGVSLRAVGQYF.

This clonotype was seen ten or more times. The chain has TRBV5-6 and TRBJ2-1; 8 positions match TRBD2. Trimming at V came to 0 bases and at J to 4 bases, leaving 3 bases not matched to a gene. The CDR3 sequence is 15 residues long. Germline V CDR1 and CDR2: SGHDT, YYEEEE. DNA of the CDR3: TGTGCCAGCAGCTTGGCCCTAGCGGGTTACAATGAGCAGTTCTTC. Its translation is CASSLALAGYNEQFF.

The sample holds many counts of this clonotype. The chain joins TRBV7-2 to TRBJ2-7; 8 bases map to TRBD2. Germline lookup yields CDR1 SGHTA and CDR2 FQGNSA. The CDR3 consists of 15 residues. V trimming: 4 bases; J trimming: 1 base; junction bases outside the gene matches: 6. The CDR3 region is CASSSRGGRSYEQYF. Written as DNA, the CDR3 is TGTGCCAGCAGCTCCCGGGGGGGGAGGTCCTACGAGCAGTACTTC.

This clonotype has a single count. One end of the junction does not line up with germline, which may come from a read error. The rearrangement joins TRBV5-1 to TRBJ2-3; 7 positions agree with TRBD2. The germline V gene has CDR1 SGHRS and CDR2 YFSETQ. This CDR3 comprises 18 residues. The DNA of the CDR3 is TGCGCCAGCAGCTCCCCCACTACTAGAGGGAGGGCGCCAGATACGCATTATTTT. Translating gives CASSSPTTRGRAPDTHYF.

This clonotype came up many times. This rearrangement joins TRBV15 to TRBJ1-3; 8 bases agree with TRBD1. With V trimmed by 5 bases and J by 2 bases, 5 bases remained unmatched. The CDR3 is made up of 15 amino acids. Germline-derived CDR1 and CDR2 are LNHNV and YYDKDF (reference sequence). The CDR3 protein is CATSADRDAGNTIYF. The CDR3, as DNA: TGTGCCACCAGCGCGGACAGGGATGCTGGAAACACCATATATTTT. Drawing the rest from reference TRBV15 and TRBJ1-3, the complete variable domain is DAMVIQNPRYQVTQFGKPVTLSCSQTLNHNVMYWYQQKSSQAPKLLFHYYDKDFNNEADTPDNFQSRRPNTSFCFLDIRSPGLGDTAMYLCATSADRDAGNTIYFGEGSWLTVV.

This clonotype was seen repeatedly, ten times or more. The chain joins TRBV5-6 to TRBJ2-3; perhaps TRBD2 as D (5 bases). V lost 3 bases and J 6 bases, leaving 8 bases between the germline ends. The V gene's germline CDR1 is SGHDT and CDR2 YYEEEE. The CDR3 runs to 12 residues. This CDR3 is CASSSPGDTQYF. CDR3 bases: TGTGCCAGCAGCTCACCGGGGGATACGCAGTATTTT.

This clonotype has a count of ten or more. CDR3 DNA sequence: TGTGCCAGCAGATTCGACAAAACTCAGCCCCAGCATTTT. As protein: CASRFDKTQPQHF. The rearrangement uses TRBV12-3 or TRBV12-4 and TRBJ1-5; unclear D gene. The CDR3 consists of 13 residues. V was clipped by 6 bases and J by 6 bases, with 12 bases between them.

This clonotype was detected many times. The rearrangement uses TRBV24-1 and TRBJ2-1; weak D call: TRBD1 (5 bases). V was clipped by 0 bases and J by 5 bases, with 13 bases between them. Germline lookup yields CDR1 KGHDR and CDR2 SFDVKD. The CDR3 has 16 residues. Written as DNA, the CDR3 is TGTGCCACCAGTGATTTGCAAATCGGCAGGGACAATGAGCAGTTCTTC. This encodes CATSDLQIGRDNEQFF.

This clonotype was seen at least ten times. Here the CDR3 reads CSAPRQGLNTEAFF. The DNA of the CDR3 is TGCAGTGCTCCGAGGCAGGGGCTTAACACTGAAGCTTTCTTT. The chain carries TRBV20-1 and TRBJ1-1; maybe TRBD1 (6 bases). V was cut by 5 bases and J by 2 bases, with 15 bases left in between. CDR1 is DFQATT, CDR2 SNEGSKA, per germline (reference sequence). CDR3 length: 14 residues.

The chain employs TRBV7-7 and TRBJ1-4; D may be TRBD1 (5 bases). The CDR3 covers 17 residues. Germline values: CDR1 SSHAT, CDR2 FNYEAQ (reference sequence). V was cut by 5 bases and J by 4 bases, with 20 bases left in between. Here the CDR3 reads CASSHSRAGQHNEKLFF. The CDR3 nucleotides are TGTGCCAGCAGCCATTCACGGGCGGGGCAGCATAATGAAAAACTGTTTTTT. The variable domain in full, completed from reference TRBV7-7 and TRBJ1-4, reads GAGVSQSPRYKVTKRGQDVTLRCDPISSHATLYWYQQALGQGPEFLTYFNYEAQPDKSGLPSDRFSAERPEGSISTLTIQRTEQRDSAMYRCASSHSRAGQHNEKLFFGSGTQLSVL.